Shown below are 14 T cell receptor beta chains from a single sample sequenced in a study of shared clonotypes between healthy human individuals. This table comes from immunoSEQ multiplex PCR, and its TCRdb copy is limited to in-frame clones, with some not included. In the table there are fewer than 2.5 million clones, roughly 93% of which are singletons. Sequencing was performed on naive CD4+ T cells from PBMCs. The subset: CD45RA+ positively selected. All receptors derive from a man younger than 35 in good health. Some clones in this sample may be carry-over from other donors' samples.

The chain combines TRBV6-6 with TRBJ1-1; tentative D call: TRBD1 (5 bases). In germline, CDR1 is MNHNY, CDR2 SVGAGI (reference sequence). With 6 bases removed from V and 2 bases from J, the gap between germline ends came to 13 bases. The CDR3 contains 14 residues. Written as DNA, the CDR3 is TGTGCCAGCAGATTATCCCAGGGCAACACTGAAGCTTTCTTT. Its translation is CASRLSQGNTEAFF.

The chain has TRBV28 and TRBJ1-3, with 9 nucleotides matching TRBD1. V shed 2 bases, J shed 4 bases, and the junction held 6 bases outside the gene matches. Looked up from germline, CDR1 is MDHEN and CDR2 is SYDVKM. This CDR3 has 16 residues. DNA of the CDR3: TGTGCCAGCAGTTTACCAGTGGACAGGGGAGGAAACACCATATATTTT. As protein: CASSLPVDRGGNTIYF. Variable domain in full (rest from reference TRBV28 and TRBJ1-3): DVKVTQSSRYLVKRTGEKVFLECVQDMDHENMFWYRQDPGLGLRLIYFSYDVKMKEKGDIPEGYSVSREKKERFSLILESASTNQTSMYLCASSLPVDRGGNTIYFGEGSWLTVV.

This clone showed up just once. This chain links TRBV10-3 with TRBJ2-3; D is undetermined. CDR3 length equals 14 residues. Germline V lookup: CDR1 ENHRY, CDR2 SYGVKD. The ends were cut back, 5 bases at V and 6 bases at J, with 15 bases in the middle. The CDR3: CAISSENPRDTQYF. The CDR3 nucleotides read TGTGCCATCAGTTCGGAAAACCCCAGGGATACGCAGTATTTT.

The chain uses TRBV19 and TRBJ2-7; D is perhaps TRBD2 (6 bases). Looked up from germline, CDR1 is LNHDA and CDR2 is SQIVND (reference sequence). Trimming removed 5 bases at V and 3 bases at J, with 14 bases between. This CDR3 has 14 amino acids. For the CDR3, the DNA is TGTGCCAGTAGTGCCCGGGACTGGATCTACGAGCAGTACTTC. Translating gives CASSARDWIYEQYF. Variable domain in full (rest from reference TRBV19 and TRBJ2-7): DGGITQSPKYLFRKEGQNVTLSCEQNLNHDAMYWYRQDPGQGLRLIYYSQIVNDFQKGDIAEGYSVSREKKESFPLTVTSAQKNPTAFYLCASSARDWIYEQYFGPGTRLTVT.

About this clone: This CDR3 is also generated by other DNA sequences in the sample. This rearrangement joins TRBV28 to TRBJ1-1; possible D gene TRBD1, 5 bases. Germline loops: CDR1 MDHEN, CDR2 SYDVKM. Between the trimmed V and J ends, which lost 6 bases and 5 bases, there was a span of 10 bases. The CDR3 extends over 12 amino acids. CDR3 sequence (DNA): TGTGCCAGCAGCCAGGGCGGGACTGAAGCTTTCTTT. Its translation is CASSQGGTEAFF.

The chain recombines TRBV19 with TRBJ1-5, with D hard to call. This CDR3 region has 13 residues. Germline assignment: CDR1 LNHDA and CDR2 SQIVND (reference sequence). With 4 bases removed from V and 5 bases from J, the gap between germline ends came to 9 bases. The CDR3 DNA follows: TGTGCCAGTAGTAAACAGCTTTATCAGCCCCAGCATTTT. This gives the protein CASSKQLYQPQHF.

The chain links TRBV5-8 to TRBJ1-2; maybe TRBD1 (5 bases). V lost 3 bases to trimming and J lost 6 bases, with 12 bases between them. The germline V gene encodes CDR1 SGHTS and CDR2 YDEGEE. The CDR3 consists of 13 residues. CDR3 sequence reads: CASSSGRGHGYTF. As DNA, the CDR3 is TGTGCCAGCAGCTCGGGACGGGGCCATGGCTACACCTTC.

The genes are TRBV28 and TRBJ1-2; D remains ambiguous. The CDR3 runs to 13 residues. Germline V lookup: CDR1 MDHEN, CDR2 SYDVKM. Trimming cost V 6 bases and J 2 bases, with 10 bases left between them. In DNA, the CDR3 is TGTGCCAGCAGCCCCGACGTAAACTATGGCTACACCTTC. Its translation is CASSPDVNYGYTF.

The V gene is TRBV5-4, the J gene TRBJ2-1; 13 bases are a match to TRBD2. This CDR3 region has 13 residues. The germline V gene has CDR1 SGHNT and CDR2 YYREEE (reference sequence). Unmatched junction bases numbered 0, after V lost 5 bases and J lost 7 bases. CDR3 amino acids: CASRGLAGNEQFF. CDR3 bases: TGTGCCAGCAGGGGACTAGCGGGGAATGAGCAGTTCTTC. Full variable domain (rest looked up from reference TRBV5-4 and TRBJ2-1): ETGVTQSPTHLIKTRGQQVTLRCSSQSGHNTVSWYQQALGQGPQFIFQYYREEENGRGNFPPRFSGLQFPNYSSELNVNALELDDSALYLCASRGLAGNEQFFGPGTRLTVL.

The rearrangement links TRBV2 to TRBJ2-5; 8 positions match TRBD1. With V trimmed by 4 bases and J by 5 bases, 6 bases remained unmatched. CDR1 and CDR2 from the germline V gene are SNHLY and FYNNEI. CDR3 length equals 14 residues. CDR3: CASSATQGAETQYF. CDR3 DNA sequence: TGTGCCAGCAGTGCAACCCAGGGGGCGGAGACCCAGTACTTC.

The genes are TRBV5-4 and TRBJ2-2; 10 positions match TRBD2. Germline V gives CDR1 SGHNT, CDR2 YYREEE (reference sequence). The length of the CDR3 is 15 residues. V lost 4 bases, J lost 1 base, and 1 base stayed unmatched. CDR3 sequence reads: CASSPSGGNTGELFF. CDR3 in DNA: TGTGCCAGCAGCCCTAGCGGGGGGAACACCGGGGAGCTGTTTTTT.

The CDR3 DNA is TGTGCCAGCAGCTTATGGGGTCCCCACAATGAGCAGTTCTTC. Its translation: CASSLWGPHNEQFF. V is TRBV11-2 and J is TRBJ2-1; D is unclear. Germline V gene lookup returns CDR1 SGHAT and CDR2 FQNNGV. V lost 2 bases, J lost 5 bases, and 10 bases lay in between. The CDR3 sequence is 14 residues long.

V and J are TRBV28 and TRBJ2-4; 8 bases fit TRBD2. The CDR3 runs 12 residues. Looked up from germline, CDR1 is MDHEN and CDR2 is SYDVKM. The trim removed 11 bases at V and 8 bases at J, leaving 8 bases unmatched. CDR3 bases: TGTGCCGCGGGGGGTCGGAAGGACATTCAGTACTTC. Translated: CAAGGRKDIQYF.

CDR3 amino acids: CSVGWGDTQYF. As DNA, the CDR3 is TGCAGCGTTGGCTGGGGGGATACGCAGTATTTT. V gene TRBV29-1 combines with J gene TRBJ2-3, with D tentatively TRBD1 or TRBD2 (5 bases each). This CDR3 is built from 11 residues. Trimming cost V 4 bases and J 6 bases, with 8 bases left between them. Germline values: CDR1 SQVTM, CDR2 ANQGSEA.